The 14 T cell receptor beta chains below come from one sample, sequenced in a study of T cell responses to AZD1222 COVID-19 vaccine. Assay: immunoSEQ multiplex PCR; the TCRdb copy retains only in-frame clones and omits some. Found here are under 95,000 clones, approximately 89% of them singletons; the top ten hold about 2.2%. The sequencing here drew on peripheral blood, taken on day 0 of AZD1222 vaccination. These receptors originate from an adult in good health.

This chain connects TRBV7-9 to TRBJ2-6, with D possibly called TRBD1 or TRBD2 (5 bases each). Trimming cost V 2 bases and J 2 bases, with 10 bases left between them. Germline lookup yields CDR1 SEHNR and CDR2 FQNEAQ (reference sequence). This CDR3 has 16 residues. The CDR3 coding sequence is TGTGCCAGCAGCTTATTGCCGGGGCCTGGGGCCAACGTCCTGACTTTC. This translates into CASSLLPGPGANVLTF.

The chain employs TRBV30 and TRBJ1-1; tentatively, D is TRBD1 (5 bases). CDR3 length: 14 amino acids. V lost 0 bases and J 2 bases, leaving 10 bases between the germline ends. Germline values: CDR1 GTSNPN, CDR2 SVGIG (reference sequence). The DNA of the CDR3 is TGTGCCTGGAGTGTTGGCAGGGTCAACACTGAAGCTTTCTTT. Translating gives CAWSVGRVNTEAFF.

The chain combines TRBV3-1 (or the pseudogene TRBV3-2) with TRBJ1-3; D uncertain. V was clipped by 0 bases and J by 0 bases, with 6 bases between them. This CDR3 region has 15 residues. CDR1 and CDR2 (germline): LGHDT, YNNKEL (reference sequence). The CDR3, as DNA: TGTGCCAGCAGCCAAGAATCCTTCTCTGGAAACACCATATATTTT. Amino acid sequence: CASSQESFSGNTIYF.

The chain recombines TRBV10-3 with TRBJ1-2; D remains ambiguous. CDR1 is ENHRY, CDR2 SYGVKD, per germline. The CDR3 is made up of 12 amino acids. V lost 4 bases to trimming and J lost 2 bases, with 5 bases between them. The CDR3 spells CAISVGNYGYTF. The DNA of the CDR3 is TGTGCCATCAGTGTGGGGAACTATGGCTACACCTTC.

The chain links TRBV11-2 to TRBJ2-1, with 12 nucleotides matching TRBD2. Germline lookup yields CDR1 SGHAT and CDR2 FQNNGV. V shed 6 bases, J shed 9 bases, and the junction held 9 bases outside the gene matches. The length of the CDR3 is 15 residues. The CDR3 DNA sequence: TGTGCCAGCAGATCGACTAGCGGGAGCATCTTTGAGCAGTTCTTC. Encoded protein: CASRSTSGSIFEQFF.

The chain employs TRBV5-6 and TRBJ2-7, with TRBD1 matching over 9 bases. The CDR3 is made up of 15 amino acids. CDR1 and CDR2 from the germline V gene are SGHDT and YYEEEE. After removal of 3 bases from V and 7 bases from J, the junction contained 11 bases not matched to a gene. In DNA, the CDR3 is TGTGCCAGCAGCTCTCCCGGGACAGGGATGAGGGAGCAGTACTTC. This encodes CASSSPGTGMREQYF.

The chain has TRBV12-3 or TRBV12-4 and TRBJ1-6; the match to TRBD1 covers 7 bases. The J segment lost 10 bases and the V segment lost 7 bases, leaving 7 bases of the junction unmatched. The length of the CDR3 is 13 residues. The CDR3 region has the DNA TGTGCCAGCAATATGGACAGGTTCTCACCCCTCCACTTT. This gives the protein CASNMDRFSPLHF.

This chain connects TRBV7-2 to TRBJ1-4, with 10 bases matching TRBD1. In germline, CDR1 is SGHTA, CDR2 FQGNSA. CDR3 length: 15 amino acids. The junction had 5 bases not matched to a gene; V was cut back by 2 bases and J by 8 bases. The CDR3 sequence is CASSLSGTGDEKLFF. The CDR3 DNA reads as TGTGCCAGCAGCTTATCCGGGACAGGGGACGAAAAACTGTTTTTT.

This clone was picked up one time. J is TRBJ2-3 and V is TRBV27; 7 nucleotides agree with TRBD2. CDR3 size: 16 residues. Losses at the gene ends were 5 bases for V and 0 bases for J; bases not matched to a gene: 8. CDR1 and CDR2 (germline): MNHEY, SMNVEV (reference sequence). The CDR3 sequence: CASSLQRGLSTDTQYF. CDR3 nucleotide sequence: TGTGCCAGCAGTCTCCAGCGGGGACTTAGCACAGATACGCAGTATTTT.

This chain joins TRBV11-2 and TRBJ1-2; the D is unclear. V dropped 7 bases and J dropped 5 bases, with 11 bases sitting between them. Germline CDR1 reads SGHAT; CDR2 reads FQNNGV. CDR3 length: 12 amino acids. CDR3 nucleotide sequence: TGTGCCAGCACTCACAGAAATTATGGCTACACCTTC. Translated: CASTHRNYGYTF.

The chain carries TRBV5-6 and TRBJ1-1, with 10 bases that match TRBD1. V gave up 2 bases and J gave up 5 bases; unmatched junction bases: 6. Germline loops: CDR1 SGHDT, CDR2 YYEEEE. There are 15 residues in the CDR3. CDR3 sequence (DNA): TGTGCCAGCAGCTTCCGGGACAGGGGTGGAACTGAAGCTTTCTTT. Encoded protein: CASSFRDRGGTEAFF.

The rearrangement joins TRBV7-9 to TRBJ1-3; D not resolved. The length of the CDR3 is 16 residues. Trimming shortened V by 1 base and J by 2 bases, and 12 bases separated the two germline ends. Germline CDR1 reads SEHNR; CDR2 reads FQNEAQ (reference sequence). The CDR3 spells CASSLVGPLTGNTIYF. DNA of the CDR3: TGTGCCAGCAGCTTAGTTGGGCCCCTTACTGGAAACACCATATATTTT.

The genes are TRBV2 and TRBJ1-1; 9 positions match TRBD1. The CDR3 is 12 residues long. From germline, CDR1 is SNHLY and CDR2 FYNNEI. Germline trimming cut 6 bases from V and 4 bases from J; bases unmatched to any gene: 0. The CDR3 DNA reads TGTGCCAGCAGGACAGGGGGCACTGAAGCTTTCTTT. Amino acid sequence: CASRTGGTEAFF. Full variable domain (outside the CDR3, taken from reference TRBV2 and TRBJ1-1): EPEVTQTPSHQVTQMGQEVILRCVPISNHLYFYWYRQILGQKVEFLVSFYNNEISEKSEIFDDQFSVERPDGSNFTLKIRSTKLEDSAMYFCASRTGGTEAFFGQGTRLTVV.

This rearrangement joins TRBV10-1 to TRBJ2-1; 8 bases are a match to TRBD2. V gave up 0 bases and J gave up 8 bases; unmatched junction bases: 9. The germline V gene has CDR1 WNHNN and CDR2 SYGVQD (reference sequence). The CDR3 loop spans 16 amino acids. Here the CDR3 DNA reads TGCGCCAGCAGTGAGTCTCCCGGGACTAGTGGCTATGAGCAGTTCTTC. This translates into CASSESPGTSGYEQFF.